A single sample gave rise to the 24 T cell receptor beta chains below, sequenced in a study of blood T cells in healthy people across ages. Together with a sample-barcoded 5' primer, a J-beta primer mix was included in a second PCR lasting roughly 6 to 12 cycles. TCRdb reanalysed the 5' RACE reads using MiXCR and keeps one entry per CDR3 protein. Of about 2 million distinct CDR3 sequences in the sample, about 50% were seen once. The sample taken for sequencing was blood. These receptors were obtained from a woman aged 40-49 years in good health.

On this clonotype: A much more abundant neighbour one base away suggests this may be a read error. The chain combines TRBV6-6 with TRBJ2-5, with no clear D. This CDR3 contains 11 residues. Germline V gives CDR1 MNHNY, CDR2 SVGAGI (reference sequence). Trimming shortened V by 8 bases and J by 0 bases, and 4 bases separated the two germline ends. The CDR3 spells CASEYQETQYF. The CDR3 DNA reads TGTGCCAGCGAGTACCAAGAGACCCAGTACTTC.

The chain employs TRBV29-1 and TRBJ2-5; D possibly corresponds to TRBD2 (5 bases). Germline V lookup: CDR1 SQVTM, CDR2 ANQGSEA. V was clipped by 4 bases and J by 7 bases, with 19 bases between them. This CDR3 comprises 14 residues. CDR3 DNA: TGCAGCGTTGCCTGGAGGAATACACCGGGGACCCAGTACTTC. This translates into CSVAWRNTPGTQYF. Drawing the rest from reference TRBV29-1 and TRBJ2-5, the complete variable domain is SAVISQKPSRDICQRGTSLTIQCQVDSQVTMMFWYRQQPGQSLTLIATANQGSEATYESGFVIDKFPISRPNLTFSTLTVSNMSPEDSSIYLCSVAWRNTPGTQYFGPGTRLLVL.

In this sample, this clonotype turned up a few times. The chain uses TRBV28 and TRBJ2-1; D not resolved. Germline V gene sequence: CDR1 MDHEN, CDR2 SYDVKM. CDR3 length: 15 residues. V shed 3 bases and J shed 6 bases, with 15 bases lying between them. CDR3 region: CASSFAIDPRNEQFF. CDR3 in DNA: TGTGCCAGCAGTTTCGCTATCGACCCCCGCAATGAGCAGTTCTTC.

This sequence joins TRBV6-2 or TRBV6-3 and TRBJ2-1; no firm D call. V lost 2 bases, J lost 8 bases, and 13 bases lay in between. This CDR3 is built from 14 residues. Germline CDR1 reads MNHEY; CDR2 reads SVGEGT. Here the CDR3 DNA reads TGTGCCAGCAGTTACGAAGCAGGAGCTTATGAGCAGTTCTTC. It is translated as CASSYEAGAYEQFF.

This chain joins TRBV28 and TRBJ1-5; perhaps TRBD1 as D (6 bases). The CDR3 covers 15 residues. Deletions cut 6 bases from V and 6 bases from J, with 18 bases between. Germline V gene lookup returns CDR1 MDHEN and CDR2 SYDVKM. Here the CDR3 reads CASRGGGPDSQPQHF. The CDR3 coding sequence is TGTGCCAGCAGGGGAGGGGGTCCTGATAGTCAGCCCCAGCATTTT.

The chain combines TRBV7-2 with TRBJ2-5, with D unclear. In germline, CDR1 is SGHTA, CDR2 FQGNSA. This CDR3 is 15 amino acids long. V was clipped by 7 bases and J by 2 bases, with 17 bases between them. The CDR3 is CASKAWPARQETQYF. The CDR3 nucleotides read TGTGCCAGCAAAGCTTGGCCAGCCAGGCAAGAGACCCAGTACTTC. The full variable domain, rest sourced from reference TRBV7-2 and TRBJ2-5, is GAGVSQSPSNKVTEKGKDVELRCDPISGHTALYWYRQSLGQGLEFLIYFQGNSAPDKSGLPSDRFSAERTGGSVSTLTIQRTQQEDSAVYLCASKAWPARQETQYFGPGTRLLVL.

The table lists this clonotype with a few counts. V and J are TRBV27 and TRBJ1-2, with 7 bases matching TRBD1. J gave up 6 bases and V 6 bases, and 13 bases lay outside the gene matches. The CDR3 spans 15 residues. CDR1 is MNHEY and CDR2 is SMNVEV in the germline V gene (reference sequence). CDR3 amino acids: CASSQNHRGTNGYTF. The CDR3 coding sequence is TGTGCCAGCAGCCAGAACCACAGGGGTACTAATGGCTACACCTTC.

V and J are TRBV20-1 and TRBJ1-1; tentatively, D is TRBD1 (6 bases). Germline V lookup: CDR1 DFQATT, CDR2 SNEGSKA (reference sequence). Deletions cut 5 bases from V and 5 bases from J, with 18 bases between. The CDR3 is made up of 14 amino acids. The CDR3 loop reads CSAQKQGGGTEAFF. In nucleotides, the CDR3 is TGCAGTGCTCAGAAACAGGGAGGAGGAACTGAAGCTTTCTTT.

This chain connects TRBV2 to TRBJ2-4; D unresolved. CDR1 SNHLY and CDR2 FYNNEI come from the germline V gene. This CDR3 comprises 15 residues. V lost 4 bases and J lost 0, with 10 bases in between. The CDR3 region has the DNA TGTGCCAGCAGTGCTAGTTCCTTAGCCAAAAACATTCAGTACTTC. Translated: CASSASSLAKNIQYF.

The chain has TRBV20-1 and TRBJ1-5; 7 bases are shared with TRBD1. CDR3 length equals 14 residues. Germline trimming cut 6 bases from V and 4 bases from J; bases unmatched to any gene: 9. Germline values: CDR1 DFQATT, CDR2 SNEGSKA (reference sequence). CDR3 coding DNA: TGCAGTGCCGAGCTACAGGGGCGAAATCAGCCCCAGCATTTT. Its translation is CSAELQGRNQPQHF.

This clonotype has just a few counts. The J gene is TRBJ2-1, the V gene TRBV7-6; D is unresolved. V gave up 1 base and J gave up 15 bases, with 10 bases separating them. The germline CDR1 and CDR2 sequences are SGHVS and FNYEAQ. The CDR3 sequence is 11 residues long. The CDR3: CASSLGPFRFF. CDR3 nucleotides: TGTGCCAGCAGCTTAGGTCCTTTTCGGTTCTTC. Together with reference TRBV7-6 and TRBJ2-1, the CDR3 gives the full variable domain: GAGVSQSPRYKVTKRGQDVALRCDPISGHVSLYWYRQALGQGPEFLTYFNYEAQQDKSGLPNDRFSAERPEGSISTLTIQRTEQRDSAMYRCASSLGPFRFFGPGTRLTVL.

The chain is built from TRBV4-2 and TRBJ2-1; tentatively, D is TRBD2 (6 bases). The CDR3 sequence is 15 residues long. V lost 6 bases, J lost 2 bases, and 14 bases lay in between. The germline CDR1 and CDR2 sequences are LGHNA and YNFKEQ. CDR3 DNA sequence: TGTGCCAGCAGTACGGAGGGGTTGCCCTACAATGAGCAGTTCTTC. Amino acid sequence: CASSTEGLPYNEQFF.

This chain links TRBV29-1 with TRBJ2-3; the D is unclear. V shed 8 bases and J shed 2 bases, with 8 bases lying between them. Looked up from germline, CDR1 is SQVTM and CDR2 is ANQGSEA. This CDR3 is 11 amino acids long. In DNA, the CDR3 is TGCAGCCTTGGGCACACAGATACGCAGTATTTT. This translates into CSLGHTDTQYF.

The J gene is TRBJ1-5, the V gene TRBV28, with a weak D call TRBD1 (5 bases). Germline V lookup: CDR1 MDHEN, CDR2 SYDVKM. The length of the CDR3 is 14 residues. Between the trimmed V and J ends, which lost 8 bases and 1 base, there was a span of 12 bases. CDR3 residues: CASEVGASNQPQHF. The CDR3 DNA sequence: TGTGCCAGCGAAGTTGGGGCGAGCAATCAGCCCCAGCATTTT.

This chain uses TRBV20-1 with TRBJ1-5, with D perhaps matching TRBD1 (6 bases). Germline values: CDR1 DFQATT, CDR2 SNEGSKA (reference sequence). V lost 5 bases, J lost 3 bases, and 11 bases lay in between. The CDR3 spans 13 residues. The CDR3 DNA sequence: TGCAGTGCTGGAACAGGGACCAATCAGCCCCAGCATTTT. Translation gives CSAGTGTNQPQHF.

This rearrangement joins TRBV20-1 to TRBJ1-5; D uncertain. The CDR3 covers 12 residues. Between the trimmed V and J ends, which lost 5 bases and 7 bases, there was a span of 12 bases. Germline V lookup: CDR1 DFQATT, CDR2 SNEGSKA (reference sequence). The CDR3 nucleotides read TGCAGTGCTCCGGGGTCCGGGCAGCCCCAGCATTTT. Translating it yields CSAPGSGQPQHF.

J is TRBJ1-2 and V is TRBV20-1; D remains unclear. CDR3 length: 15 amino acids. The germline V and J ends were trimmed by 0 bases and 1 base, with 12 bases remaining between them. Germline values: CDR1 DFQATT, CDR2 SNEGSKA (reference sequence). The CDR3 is CSARDRQENNYGYTF. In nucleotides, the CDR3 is TGCAGTGCTAGAGATCGGCAGGAGAATAACTATGGCTACACCTTC.

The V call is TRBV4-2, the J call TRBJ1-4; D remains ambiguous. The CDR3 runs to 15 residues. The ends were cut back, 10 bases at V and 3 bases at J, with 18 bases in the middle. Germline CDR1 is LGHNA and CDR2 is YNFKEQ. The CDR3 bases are TGTGCCATCAGGCTTCCTACCACCTCTAATGAAAAACTGTTTTTT. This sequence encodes CAIRLPTTSNEKLFF.

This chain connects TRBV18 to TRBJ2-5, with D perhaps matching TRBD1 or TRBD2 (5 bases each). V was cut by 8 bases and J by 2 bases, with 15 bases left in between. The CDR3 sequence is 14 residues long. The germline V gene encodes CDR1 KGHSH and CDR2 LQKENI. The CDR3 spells CASHPPGTQETQYF. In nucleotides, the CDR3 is TGTGCCAGCCATCCGCCAGGGACGCAAGAGACCCAGTACTTC. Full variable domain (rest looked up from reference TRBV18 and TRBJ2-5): NAGVMQNPRHLVRRRGQEARLRCSPMKGHSHVYWYRQLPEEGLKFMVYLQKENIIDESGMPKERFSAEFPKEGPSILRIQQVVRGDSAAYFCASHPPGTQETQYFGPGTRLLVL.

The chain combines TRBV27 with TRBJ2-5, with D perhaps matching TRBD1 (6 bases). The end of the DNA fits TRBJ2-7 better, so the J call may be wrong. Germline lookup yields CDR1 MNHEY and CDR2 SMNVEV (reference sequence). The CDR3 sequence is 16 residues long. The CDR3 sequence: CASSPNPRDKTYEQYF. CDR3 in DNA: TGTGCCAGCAGTCCCAACCCCCGGGACAAGACCTACGAGCAGTACTTC.

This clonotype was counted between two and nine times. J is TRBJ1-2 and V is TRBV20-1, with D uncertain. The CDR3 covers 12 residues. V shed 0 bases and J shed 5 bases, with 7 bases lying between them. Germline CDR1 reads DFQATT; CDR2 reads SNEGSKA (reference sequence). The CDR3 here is CSARDLRYGYTF. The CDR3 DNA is TGCAGTGCTAGAGATCTTCGGTATGGCTACACCTTC.

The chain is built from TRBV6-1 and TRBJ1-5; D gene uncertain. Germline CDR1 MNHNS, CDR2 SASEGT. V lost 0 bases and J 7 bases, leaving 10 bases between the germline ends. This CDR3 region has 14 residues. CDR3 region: CASSEAVGRQPQHF. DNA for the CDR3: TGTGCCAGCAGTGAAGCGGTGGGCCGGCAGCCCCAGCATTTT.

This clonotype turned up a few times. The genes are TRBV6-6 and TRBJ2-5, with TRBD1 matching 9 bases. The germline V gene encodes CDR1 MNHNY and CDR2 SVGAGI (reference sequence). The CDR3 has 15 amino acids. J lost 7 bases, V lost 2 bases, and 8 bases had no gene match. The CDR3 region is CASSYAGTGTRTQYF. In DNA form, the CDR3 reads TGTGCCAGCAGTTACGCCGGGACAGGGACGAGGACCCAGTACTTC.

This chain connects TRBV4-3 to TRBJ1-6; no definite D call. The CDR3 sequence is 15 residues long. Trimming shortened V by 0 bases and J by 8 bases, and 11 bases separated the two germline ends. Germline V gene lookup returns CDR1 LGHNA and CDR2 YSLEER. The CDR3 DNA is TGCGCCAGCAGCCAAGATCGATGGAGGGATTCACCCCTCCACTTT. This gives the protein CASSQDRWRDSPLHF.